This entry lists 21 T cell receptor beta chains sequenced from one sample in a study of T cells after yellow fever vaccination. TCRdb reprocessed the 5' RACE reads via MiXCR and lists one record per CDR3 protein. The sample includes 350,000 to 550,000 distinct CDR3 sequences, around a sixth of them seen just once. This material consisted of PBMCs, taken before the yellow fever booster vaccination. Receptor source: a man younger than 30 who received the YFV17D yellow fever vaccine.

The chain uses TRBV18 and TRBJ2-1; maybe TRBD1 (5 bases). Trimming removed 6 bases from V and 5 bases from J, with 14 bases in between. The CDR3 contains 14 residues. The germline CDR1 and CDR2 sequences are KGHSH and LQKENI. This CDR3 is CASSGWGRDNEQFF. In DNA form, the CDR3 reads TGTGCCAGCTCCGGGTGGGGCCGCGACAATGAGCAGTTCTTC.

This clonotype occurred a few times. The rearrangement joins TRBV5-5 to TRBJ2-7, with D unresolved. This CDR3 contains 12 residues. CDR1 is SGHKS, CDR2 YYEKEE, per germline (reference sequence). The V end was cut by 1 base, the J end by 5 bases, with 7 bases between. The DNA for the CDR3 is TGTGCCAGCAGCTTGATCTTCAACGAGCAGTACGTC. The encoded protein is CASSLIFNEQYV.

The CDR3: CASSPGLGQGPDTQYF. Written as DNA, the CDR3 is TGTGCCAGCAGCCCCGGATTGGGACAGGGGCCAGATACGCAGTATTTT. The chain combines TRBV4-2 with TRBJ2-3; the match to TRBD1 covers 10 bases. Germline CDR1 is LGHNA and CDR2 is YNFKEQ. CDR3 length: 16 amino acids. V dropped 4 bases and J dropped 4; count of bases not matched to a gene: 8.

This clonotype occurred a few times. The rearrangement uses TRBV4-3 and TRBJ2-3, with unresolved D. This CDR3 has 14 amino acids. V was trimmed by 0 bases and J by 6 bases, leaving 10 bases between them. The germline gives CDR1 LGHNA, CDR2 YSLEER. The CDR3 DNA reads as TGCGCCAGCAGCCAAGATAAGCTACCCGATACGCAGTATTTT. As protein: CASSQDKLPDTQYF.

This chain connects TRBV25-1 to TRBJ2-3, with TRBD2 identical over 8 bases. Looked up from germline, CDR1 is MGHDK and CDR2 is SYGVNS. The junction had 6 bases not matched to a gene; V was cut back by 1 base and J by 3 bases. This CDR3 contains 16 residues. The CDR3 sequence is CASSESRRGVTDTQYF. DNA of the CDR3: TGTGCCAGCAGTGAATCACGGCGGGGGGTAACAGATACGCAGTATTTT.

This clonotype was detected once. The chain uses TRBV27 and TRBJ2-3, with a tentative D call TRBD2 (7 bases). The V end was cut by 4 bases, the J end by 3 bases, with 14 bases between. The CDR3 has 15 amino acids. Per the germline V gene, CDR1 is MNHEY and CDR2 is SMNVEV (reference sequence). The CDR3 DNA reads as TGTGCCAGCAGTTCCCAACAGGGAGGGACAGATACGCAGTATTTT. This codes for CASSSQQGGTDTQYF.

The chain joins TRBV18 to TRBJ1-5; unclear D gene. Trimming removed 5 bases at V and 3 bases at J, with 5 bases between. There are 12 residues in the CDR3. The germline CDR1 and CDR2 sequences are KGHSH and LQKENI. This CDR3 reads CASSEYNQPQHF. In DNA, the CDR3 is TGTGCCAGCTCAGAGTACAATCAGCCCCAGCATTTT. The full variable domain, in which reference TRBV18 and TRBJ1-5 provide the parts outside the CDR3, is NAGVMQNPRHLVRRRGQEARLRCSPMKGHSHVYWYRQLPEEGLKFMVYLQKENIIDESGMPKERFSAEFPKEGPSILRIQQVVRGDSAAYFCASSEYNQPQHFGDGTRLSIL.

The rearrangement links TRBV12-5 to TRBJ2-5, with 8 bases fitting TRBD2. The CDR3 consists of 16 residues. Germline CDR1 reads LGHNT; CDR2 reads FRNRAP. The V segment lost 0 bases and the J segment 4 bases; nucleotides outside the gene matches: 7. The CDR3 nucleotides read TGTGCTAGTGGTTTGGTAATGACGGGGGGGCTAGAGACCCAGTACTTC. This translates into CASGLVMTGGLETQYF.

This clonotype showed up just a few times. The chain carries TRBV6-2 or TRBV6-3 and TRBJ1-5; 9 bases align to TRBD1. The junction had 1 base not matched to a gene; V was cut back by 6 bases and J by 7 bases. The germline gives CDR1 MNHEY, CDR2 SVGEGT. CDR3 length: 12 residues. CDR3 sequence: CASRDRGQPQHF. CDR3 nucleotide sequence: TGTGCCAGCAGGGACAGGGGACAGCCCCAGCATTTT.

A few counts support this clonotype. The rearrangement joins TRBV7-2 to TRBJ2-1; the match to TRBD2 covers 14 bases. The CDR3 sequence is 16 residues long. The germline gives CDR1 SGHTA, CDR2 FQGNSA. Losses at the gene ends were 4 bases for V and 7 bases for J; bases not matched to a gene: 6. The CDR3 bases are TGTGCCAGCAGCTGGACTAGCGGGGGGACAGTGAATGAGCAGTTCTTC. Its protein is CASSWTSGGTVNEQFF.

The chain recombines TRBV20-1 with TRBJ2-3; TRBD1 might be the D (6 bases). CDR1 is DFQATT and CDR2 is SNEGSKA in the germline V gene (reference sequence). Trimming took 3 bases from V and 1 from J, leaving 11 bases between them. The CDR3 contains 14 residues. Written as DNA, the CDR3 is TGCAGTGCTAGCACAGGGAGAGGCACAGATACGCAGTATTTT. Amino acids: CSASTGRGTDTQYF.

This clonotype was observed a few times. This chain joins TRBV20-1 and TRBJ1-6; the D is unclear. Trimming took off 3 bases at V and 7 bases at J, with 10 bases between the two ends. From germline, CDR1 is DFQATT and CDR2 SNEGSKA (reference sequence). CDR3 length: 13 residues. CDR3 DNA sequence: TGCAGTGCTAGGAGGACGCCGAATTCACCCCTCCACTTT. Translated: CSARRTPNSPLHF.

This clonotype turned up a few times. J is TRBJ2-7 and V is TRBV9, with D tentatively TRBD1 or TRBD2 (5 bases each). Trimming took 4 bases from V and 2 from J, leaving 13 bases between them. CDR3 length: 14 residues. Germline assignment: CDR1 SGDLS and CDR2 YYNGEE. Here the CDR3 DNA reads TGTGCCAGCAGCACCGGGACGGTAACCTACGAGCAGTACTTC. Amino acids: CASSTGTVTYEQYF.

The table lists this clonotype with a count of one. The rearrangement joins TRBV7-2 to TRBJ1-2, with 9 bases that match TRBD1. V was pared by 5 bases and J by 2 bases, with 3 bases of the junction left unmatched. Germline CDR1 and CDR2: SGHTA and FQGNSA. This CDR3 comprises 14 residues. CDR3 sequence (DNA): TGTGCCAGCAGCCATGACAGGGGGAACTATGGCTACACCTTC. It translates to CASSHDRGNYGYTF.

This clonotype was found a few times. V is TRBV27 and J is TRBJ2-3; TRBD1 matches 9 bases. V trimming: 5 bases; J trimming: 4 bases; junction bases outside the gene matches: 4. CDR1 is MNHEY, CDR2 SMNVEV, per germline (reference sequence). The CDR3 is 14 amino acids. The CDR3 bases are TGTGCCAGCAGTACAGGGGGCTCGGCAGATACGCAGTATTTT. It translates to CASSTGGSADTQYF.

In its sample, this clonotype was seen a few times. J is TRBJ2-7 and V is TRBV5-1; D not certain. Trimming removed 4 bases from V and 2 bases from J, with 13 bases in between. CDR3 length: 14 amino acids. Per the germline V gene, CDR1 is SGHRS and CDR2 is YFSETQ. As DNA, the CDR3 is TGCGCCAGCAGCCCAAGGGTCGGCACCTACGAGCAGTACTTC. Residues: CASSPRVGTYEQYF.

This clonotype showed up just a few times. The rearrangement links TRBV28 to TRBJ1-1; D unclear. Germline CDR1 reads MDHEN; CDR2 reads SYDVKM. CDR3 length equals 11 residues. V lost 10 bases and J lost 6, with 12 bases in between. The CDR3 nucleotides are TGTGCCACCACTAGAGTTTCTGAAGCTTTCTTT. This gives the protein CATTRVSEAFF.

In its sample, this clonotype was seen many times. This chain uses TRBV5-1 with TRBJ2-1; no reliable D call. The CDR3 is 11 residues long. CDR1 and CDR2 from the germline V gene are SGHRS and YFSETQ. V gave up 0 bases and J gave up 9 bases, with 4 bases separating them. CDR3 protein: CASSLGVEQFF. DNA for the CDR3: TGCGCCAGCAGCTTGGGCGTTGAGCAGTTCTTC. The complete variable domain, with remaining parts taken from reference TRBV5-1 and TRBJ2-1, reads KAGVTQTPRYLIKTRGQQVTLSCSPISGHRSVSWYQQTPGQGLQFLFEYFSETQRNKGNFPGRFSGRQFSNSRSEMNVSTLELGDSALYLCASSLGVEQFFGPGTRLTVL.

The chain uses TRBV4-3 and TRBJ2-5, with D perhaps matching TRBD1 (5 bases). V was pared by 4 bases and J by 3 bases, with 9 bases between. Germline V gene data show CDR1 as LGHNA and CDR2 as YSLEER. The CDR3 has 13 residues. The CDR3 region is CASSPDKEETQYF. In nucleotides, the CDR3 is TGCGCCAGCAGCCCGGACAAGGAAGAGACCCAGTACTTC.

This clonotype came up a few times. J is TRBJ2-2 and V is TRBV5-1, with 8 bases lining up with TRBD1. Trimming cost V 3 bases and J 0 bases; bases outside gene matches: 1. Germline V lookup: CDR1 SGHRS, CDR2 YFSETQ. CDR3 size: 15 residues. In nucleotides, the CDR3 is TGCGCCAGCAGCTGGGGACAGGCGAACACCGGGGAGCTGTTTTTT. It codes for CASSWGQANTGELFF.

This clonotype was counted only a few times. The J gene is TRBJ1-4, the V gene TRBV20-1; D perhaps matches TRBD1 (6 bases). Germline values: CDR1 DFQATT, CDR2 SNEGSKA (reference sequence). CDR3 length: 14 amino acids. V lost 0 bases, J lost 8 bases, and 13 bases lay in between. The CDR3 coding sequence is TGCAGTGCTAGAGACCAGGACAGTTGGGAAAAACTGTTTTTT. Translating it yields CSARDQDSWEKLFF.